This is a list of T cell receptor beta chains from one sample in a study of cytomegalovirus exposure and HLA in healthy donors. Sequenced by immunoSEQ multiplex PCR; TCRdb stores in-frame clones only, minus some. The top ten hold about 1.3% of the sample, which has roughly 180,000 clones, around four fifths seen once. Sequenced sample: PBMCs. Every receptor here comes from a man aged 25 to 45 in good health and CMV-seronegative. The CDR3 runs from the conserved cysteine through the conserved F or W. The D gene is left open where the match is weak. Not every row has a clone size; where given, it reads once, few, many or a size class.

D	length	V	size	J	CDR3	DNA
TRBD1	15	TRBV19	-	TRBJ1-2	CASSLGTGSFYGYTF	TGTGCCAGTAGCCTTGGGACAGGATCTTTCTATGGCTACACCTTC
-	13	TRBV7-6	-	TRBJ2-7	CASSAGVPYEQYF	TGTGCCAGCAGCGCCGGGGTTCCCTACGAGCAGTACTTC
-	14	TRBV10-1	once	TRBJ2-7	CASSESQRPYEQYF	TGCGCCAGCAGTGAGTCGCAGCGGCCCTACGAGCAGTACTTC
-	16	TRBV10-3	-	TRBJ1-5	CAISESGQGLGQPQHF	TGTGCCATCAGTGAGTCAGGGCAGGGGTTGGGACAGCCCCAGCATTTT
-	17	TRBV5-4	-	TRBJ2-6	CASSPPGIYSGANVLTF	TGTGCCAGCAGCCCCCCGGGGATCTACTCTGGGGCCAACGTCCTGACTTTC
TRBD1	12	TRBV5-4	few	TRBJ1-3	CGTGTSGNTIYF	TGTGGGACAGGAACCTCTGGAAACACCATATATTTT
TRBD1	16	TRBV5-1	few	TRBJ2-6	CASSETGSSGANVLTF	TGCGCCAGCTCCGAGACAGGGAGCTCTGGGGCCAACGTCCTGACTTTC
TRBD1	13	TRBV6-1	-	TRBJ2-7	CASIKDRGYEQYF	TGTGCCAGCATTAAAGACAGGGGCTACGAGCAGTACTTC
TRBD1	17	TRBV5-4	-	TRBJ2-1	CASSGGTGGIFYNEQFF	TGTGCCAGCAGCGGCGGGACAGGGGGAATTTTCTACAATGAGCAGTTCTTC
-	17	TRBV5-1	-	TRBJ2-2	CASSMDRPSGSPGELFF	TGCGCCAGCAGCATGGACAGGCCAAGCGGGAGTCCCGGGGAGCTGTTTTTT
-	14	TRBV5-6	-	TRBJ2-7	CASSMRQAPYEQYF	TGTGCCAGCAGCATGAGACAGGCGCCCTACGAGCAGTACTTC
-	14	TRBV15	once	TRBJ2-7	CATSRDISTYEQYF	TGTGCCACCAGCAGAGATATTTCTACCTACGAGCAGTACTTC
-	14	TRBV27	-	TRBJ1-5	CASSFGGDGQPQHF	TGTGCCAGCAGTTTTGGAGGGGATGGTCAGCCCCAGCATTTT
-	14	TRBV28	-	TRBJ2-5	CASSLLGGWKTQYF	TGTGCCAGCAGTTTACTTGGGGGGTGGAAGACCCAGTACTTC
-	15	TRBV7-2	few	TRBJ2-3	CASSLDYLSTDTQYF	TGTGCCAGCAGCTTGGACTACCTTAGCACAGATACGCAGTATTTT
-	14	TRBV5-1	-	TRBJ1-1	CASSLEGVNTEAFF	TGCGCCAGCAGCTTGGAGGGGGTGAACACTGAAGCTTTCTTT
-	15	TRBV7-2	-	TRBJ1-5	CASSLESGNVQPQHF	TGTGCCAGCAGCTTAGAATCAGGGAATGTTCAGCCCCAGCATTTT
-	14	TRBV11-2	once	TRBJ1-1	CASSRHKINTEAFF	TGTGCCAGCAGCCGACACAAGATAAACACTGAAGCTTTCTTT
-	12	TRBV30	-	TRBJ2-5	CAWSEQQETQYF	TGTGCCTGGAGTGAACAGCAAGAGACCCAGTACTTC
TRBD2	16	TRBV19	-	TRBJ2-3	CASSSPVGGATDTQYF	TGTGCCAGTAGTAGCCCAGTCGGGGGGGCCACAGATACGCAGTATTTT
TRBD1	12	TRBV2	-	TRBJ2-7	CASSGDSYEQYF	TGTGCCAGCAGCGGGGACAGCTACGAGCAGTACTTC
TRBD1	15	TRBV27	-	TRBJ2-2	CASSLRQGGTGELFF	TGTGCCAGCAGTTTAAGACAGGGCGGGACCGGGGAGCTGTTTTTT